The TCR beta chain under discussion was sequenced for a study of cytotoxic CD8 clonotypes in ibrutinib-treated CLL. About the research overall: Samples averaged about 260,000 productive templates and just under 95,000 productive rearrangements. Whole-study findings and limits: Clonality increased with ibrutinib response but returned toward baseline at progression.

Sequencing used immunoSEQ multiplex PCR; TCRdb keeps in-frame clones, though not all of them. The table lists roughly 190,000 clones, around 72% of them singletons. About this clone: Its antigen remains unknown.

The CDR3 is made up of 15 amino acids. CDR1 is MNHEY and CDR2 is SVGAGI in the germline V gene. V was trimmed by 5 bases and J by 2 bases, leaving 15 bases between them. The sequence derives from a human donor with chronic lymphocytic leukemia. Source: PBMCs, taken after 24 months of ibrutinib treatment. This rearrangement joins TRBV6-5 to TRBJ1-2, with TRBD1 as a possible D gene (5 bases). CDR3 DNA sequence: TGTGCCAGCAGTCCTAGGTCAGGGTGGAACTATGGCTACACCTTC. As protein: CASSPRSGWNYGYTF.